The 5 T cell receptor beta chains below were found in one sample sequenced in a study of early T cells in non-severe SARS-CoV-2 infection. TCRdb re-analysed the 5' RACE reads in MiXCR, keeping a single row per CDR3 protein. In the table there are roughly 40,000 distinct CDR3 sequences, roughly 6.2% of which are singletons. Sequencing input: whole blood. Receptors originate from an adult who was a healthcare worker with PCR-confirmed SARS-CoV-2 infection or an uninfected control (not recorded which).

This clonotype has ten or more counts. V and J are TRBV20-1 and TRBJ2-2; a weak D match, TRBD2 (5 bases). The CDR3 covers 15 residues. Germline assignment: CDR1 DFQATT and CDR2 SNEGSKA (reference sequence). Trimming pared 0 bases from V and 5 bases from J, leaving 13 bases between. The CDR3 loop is CSARDIPRGTGELFF. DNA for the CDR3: TGCAGTGCTAGAGACATCCCCCGAGGGACCGGGGAGCTGTTTTTT.

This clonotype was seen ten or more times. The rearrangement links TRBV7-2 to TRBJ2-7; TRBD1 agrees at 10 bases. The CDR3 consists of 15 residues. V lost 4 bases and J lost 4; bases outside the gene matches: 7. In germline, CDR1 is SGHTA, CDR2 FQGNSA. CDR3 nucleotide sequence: TGTGCCAGCAGCTACAGGACAGGGGGGAATTACGAGCAGTACTTC. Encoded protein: CASSYRTGGNYEQYF. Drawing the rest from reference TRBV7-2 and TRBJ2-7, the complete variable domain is GAGVSQSPSNKVTEKGKDVELRCDPISGHTALYWYRQSLGQGLEFLIYFQGNSAPDKSGLPSDRFSAERTGGSVSTLTIQRTQQEDSAVYLCASSYRTGGNYEQYFGPGTRLTVT.

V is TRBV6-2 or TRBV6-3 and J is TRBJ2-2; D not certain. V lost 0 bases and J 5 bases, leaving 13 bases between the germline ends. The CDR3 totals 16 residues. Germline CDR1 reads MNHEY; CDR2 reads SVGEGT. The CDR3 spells CASSYSPGSGTGELFF. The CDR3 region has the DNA TGTGCCAGCAGTTACTCTCCCGGGTCCGGAACCGGGGAGCTGTTTTTT.

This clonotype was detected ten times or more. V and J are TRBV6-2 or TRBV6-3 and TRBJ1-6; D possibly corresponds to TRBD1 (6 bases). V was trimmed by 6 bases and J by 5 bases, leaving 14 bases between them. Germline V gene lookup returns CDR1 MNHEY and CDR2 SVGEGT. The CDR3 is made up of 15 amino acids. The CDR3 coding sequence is TGTGCCAGCAGAACTTCGGGACACGATAATTCACCCCTCCACTTT. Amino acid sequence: CASRTSGHDNSPLHF.

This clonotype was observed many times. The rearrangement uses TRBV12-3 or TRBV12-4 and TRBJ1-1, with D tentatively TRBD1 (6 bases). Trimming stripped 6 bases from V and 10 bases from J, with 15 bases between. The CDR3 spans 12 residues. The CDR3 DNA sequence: TGTGCCAGCAGGTACGAGGGGGGTGCAGCTTTCTTT. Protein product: CASRYEGGAAFF.